Below, 5 T cell receptor beta chains from the same sample are listed, as sequenced in a study of blood T cell repertoires in COVID-19. TCRdb's copy holds only in-frame clones and misses some; the assay was immunoSEQ multiplex PCR. The sample records a few hundred thousand clones, roughly 87% being singletons. Source material: PBMCs or T cells enriched from blood (not recorded which). All receptors derive from a woman aged 25-40 years who had recovered from COVID-19.

The gene calls are TRBV7-9 and TRBJ2-2; 10 bases are a match to TRBD2. V dropped 5 bases and J dropped 0; count of bases not matched to a gene: 3. This CDR3 has 16 residues. Germline V gene sequence: CDR1 SEHNR, CDR2 FQNEAQ (reference sequence). For the CDR3, the DNA is TGTGCCAGCAGCCACGGACTAGCGGCGAACACCGGGGAGCTGTTTTTT. Translated: CASSHGLAANTGELFF.

Regarding this clone: The same CDR3 also results from other DNA sequences found in this sample. This sequence joins TRBV28 and TRBJ1-5; D remains ambiguous. Germline assignment: CDR1 MDHEN and CDR2 SYDVKM. Trimming took off 6 bases at V and 7 bases at J, with 10 bases between the two ends. This CDR3 is built from 12 residues. The CDR3 nucleotides read TGTGCCAGCAGCCTCCCGGGGCAGCCCCAGCATTTT. Protein product: CASSLPGQPQHF.

The V gene is TRBV27, the J gene TRBJ1-2; 8 positions match TRBD1. V gave up 4 bases and J gave up 4 bases; unmatched junction bases: 2. CDR1 is MNHEY and CDR2 is SMNVEV in the germline V gene (reference sequence). The CDR3 is 13 amino acids. CDR3 amino acids: CASSSGQVYGYTF. CDR3 sequence (DNA): TGTGCCAGCAGTTCGGGACAGGTCTATGGCTACACCTTC.

The chain employs TRBV11-2 and TRBJ2-5; weak D call: TRBD2 (6 bases). This CDR3 region has 14 residues. CDR1 is SGHAT and CDR2 is FQNNGV in the germline V gene. The V and J ends lost 0 bases and 1 base respectively, with 6 bases between them. Here the CDR3 reads CASSLDGGQETQYF. As DNA, the CDR3 is TGTGCCAGCAGCTTAGACGGGGGCCAAGAGACCCAGTACTTC.

This rearrangement joins TRBV6-1 to TRBJ1-1, with D unclear. Trimming pared 1 base from V and 8 bases from J, leaving 11 bases between. The CDR3 is 13 residues long. Germline CDR1 reads MNHNS; CDR2 reads SASEGT. The DNA for the CDR3 is TGTGCCAGCAGTGAAGTCGGGGTTCTCGAAGCTTTCTTT. This translates into CASSEVGVLEAFF.